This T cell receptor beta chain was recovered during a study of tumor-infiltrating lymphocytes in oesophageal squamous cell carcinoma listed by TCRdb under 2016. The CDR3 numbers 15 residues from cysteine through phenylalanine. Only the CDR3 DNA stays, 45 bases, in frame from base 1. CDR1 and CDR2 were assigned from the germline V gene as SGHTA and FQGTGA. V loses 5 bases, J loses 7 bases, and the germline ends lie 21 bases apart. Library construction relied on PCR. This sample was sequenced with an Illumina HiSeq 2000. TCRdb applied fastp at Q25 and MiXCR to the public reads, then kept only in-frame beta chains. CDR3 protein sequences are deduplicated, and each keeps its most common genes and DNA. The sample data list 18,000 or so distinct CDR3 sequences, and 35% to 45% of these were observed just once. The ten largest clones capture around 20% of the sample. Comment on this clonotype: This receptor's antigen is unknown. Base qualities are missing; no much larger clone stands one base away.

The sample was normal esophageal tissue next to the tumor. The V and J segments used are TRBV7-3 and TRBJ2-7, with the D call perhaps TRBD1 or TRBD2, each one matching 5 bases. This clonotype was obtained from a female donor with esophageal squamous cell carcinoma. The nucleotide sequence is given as TGTGCCAGCAGCGCCCCCGGGACGGGATACAATGAGCAGTACTTC. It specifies CASSAPGTGYNEQYF.